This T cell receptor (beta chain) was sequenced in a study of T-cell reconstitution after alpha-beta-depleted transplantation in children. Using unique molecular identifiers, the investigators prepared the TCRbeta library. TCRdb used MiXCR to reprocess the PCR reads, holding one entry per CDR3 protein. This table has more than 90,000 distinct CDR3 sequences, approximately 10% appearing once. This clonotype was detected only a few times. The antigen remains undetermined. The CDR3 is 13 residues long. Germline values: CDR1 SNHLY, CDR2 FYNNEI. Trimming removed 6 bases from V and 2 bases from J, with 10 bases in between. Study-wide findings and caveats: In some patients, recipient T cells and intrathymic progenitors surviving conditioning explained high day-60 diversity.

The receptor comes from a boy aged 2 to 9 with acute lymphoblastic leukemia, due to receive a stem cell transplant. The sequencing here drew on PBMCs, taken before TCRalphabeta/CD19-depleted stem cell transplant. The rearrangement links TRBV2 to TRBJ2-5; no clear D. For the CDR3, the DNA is TGTGCCAGCAGCCGGGCTGAGCAAGAGACCCAGTACTTC. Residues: CASSRAEQETQYF.